This T cell receptor (beta chain) was obtained from a study of cytomegalovirus exposure and HLA in healthy donors. This CDR3 is built from 14 residues. Germline CDR1 MNHEY, CDR2 SVGAGI. The V segment lost 5 bases and the J segment 7 bases; nucleotides outside the gene matches: 7. PCR used 60 Vbeta primers and 13 Jbeta primers. Libraries were prepared by immunoSEQ multiplex PCR; TCRdb keeps only in-frame clonotypes and omits some of them. The sample contains over 200,000 clones, over 65% of which appear only once. This receptor was taken from a human donor in good health. The V gene is TRBV6-5, the J gene TRBJ2-7, with 11 bases aligning to TRBD1. Material for sequencing was PBMCs. The CDR3 DNA sequence: TGTGCCAGCAGTAACCGGGACAGGGGGATTGAGCAGTACTTC. This gives the protein CASSNRDRGIEQYF.